This record looks at one TCR beta chain sequence and its context. The antigen remains unidentified. This sample is part of a study of PD-1 blockade in classical Hodgkin lymphoma. Study overall: On a schedule of every 2 weeks, patients received nivolumab 3 mg/kg intravenously.

Study outcomes and limitations: Significantly greater TCR diversity emerged by C4D1 in CD4+ cells but not CD8+ cells. Reports indicated that newly diagnosed patients had lower baseline TCR diversity than healthy donors did.

This table comes from immunoSEQ multiplex PCR, and its TCRdb copy is limited to in-frame clones, with some not included. The table shows about 93,000 clones, with 80% to 90% occurring only once. The CDR3 extends over 14 amino acids. Trimming stripped 6 bases from V and 10 bases from J, with 22 bases between. The germline V gene has CDR1 SGHDT and CDR2 YYEEEE. Every patient was affected by relapse after autologous stem cell transplantation, while exposure to brentuximab vedotin was not uniform. The best responses consisted of complete response, partial response or progressive disease. This clonotype originated in a human donor with classical Hodgkin lymphoma. The chain combines TRBV5-6 with TRBJ1-1, with D perhaps TRBD1 (5 bases). This specimen consisted of peripheral blood mononuclear cells (PBMCs), obtained before the second cycle of nivolumab. The CDR3 protein is CASIQGAGTSSAFF. The DNA of the CDR3 is TGTGCCAGCATCCAGGGTGCCGGGACGAGCTCAGCTTTCTTT.